These 22 T cell receptor beta chains came from one sample sequenced in a study of blood T cell repertoires in COVID-19. Clones were read by immunoSEQ multiplex PCR, and TCRdb kept only the in-frame ones, dropping some. This table has 100,000 or so clones, approximately 80% appearing once. The sequenced sample consisted of peripheral blood. Source of these receptors: a woman in her seventies with acute or convalescent COVID-19.

The chain couples TRBV6-5 to TRBJ2-3; possible D gene TRBD1, 6 bases. CDR3 length: 11 amino acids. Germline loops: CDR1 MNHEY, CDR2 SVGAGI. Trimming shortened V by 7 bases and J by 11 bases, and 13 bases separated the two germline ends. Written as DNA, the CDR3 is TGTGCCAGCACCTCCGGGACATTGCAGTATTTT. It is translated as CASTSGTLQYF.

The chain combines TRBV2 with TRBJ2-3; D is unresolved. V lost 4 bases and J 2 bases, leaving 16 bases between the germline ends. This CDR3 is 16 amino acids long. Germline V CDR1 and CDR2: SNHLY, FYNNEI. This chain's CDR3 is CASSAASVRFTDTQYF. The CDR3 DNA follows: TGTGCCAGCAGTGCCGCAAGCGTGCGGTTCACAGATACGCAGTATTTT.

This clone has a count of ten or more. The J gene is TRBJ2-1, the V gene TRBV4-1, with D perhaps TRBD2 (6 bases). V gave up 1 base and J gave up 8 bases, with 18 bases separating them. Germline CDR1 MGHRA, CDR2 YSYEKL. This CDR3 spans 16 amino acids. CDR3 DNA: TGCGCCAGCAGCCAAGGCTCGACTAGTCTTGTAGATGAGCAGTTCTTC. Protein sequence: CASSQGSTSLVDEQFF.

In its sample, this clone was seen a few times. The genes are TRBV28 and TRBJ2-1, with D possibly TRBD2 on 6 matching bases. The CDR3 runs 15 residues. Germline CDR1 is MDHEN and CDR2 is SYDVKM. V was shortened by 7 bases and J by 0 bases, with 13 bases between the two germline ends. CDR3 DNA sequence: TGTGCCAGCACCTGGGGGGAGTACTCCTACAATGAGCAGTTCTTC. This gives the protein CASTWGEYSYNEQFF.

V gene TRBV7-8 combines with J gene TRBJ1-5, with 8 bases that match TRBD1. This CDR3 region has 14 residues. Germline V lookup: CDR1 SGHVS, CDR2 FQNEAQ. Unmatched junction bases numbered 7, after V lost 7 bases and J lost 5 bases. In DNA, the CDR3 is TGTGCCAGCACCCCGGGACAGGCCGATCAGCCCCAGCATTTT. Residues: CASTPGQADQPQHF. The full variable domain, with the rest looked up from reference TRBV7-8 and TRBJ1-5, is GAGVSQSPRYKVAKRGQDVALRCDPISGHVSLFWYQQALGQGPEFLTYFQNEAQLDKSGLPSDRFFAERPEGSVSTLKIQRTQQEDSAVYLCASTPGQADQPQHFGDGTRLSIL.

This clone was seen only once. This CDR3 is CASSAGQGNQPQHF. CDR3 DNA sequence: TGTGCCAGCAGTGCAGGACAAGGCAATCAGCCCCAGCATTTT. The rearrangement links TRBV2 to TRBJ1-5, with D perhaps TRBD1 (5 bases). The length of the CDR3 is 14 residues. Germline V CDR1 and CDR2: SNHLY, FYNNEI. The ends were cut back, 4 bases at V and 2 bases at J, with 9 bases in the middle.

The chain employs TRBV11-3 and TRBJ2-5; D unclear. The CDR3 extends over 13 amino acids. Germline V CDR1 and CDR2: SGHNT, YENEEA. V lost 2 bases and J lost 6, with 10 bases in between. The CDR3 nucleotides read TGTGCCAGCAGCTTAAATGCGCAACAGACCCAGTACTTC. Protein: CASSLNAQQTQYF. The variable domain in full, completed from reference TRBV11-3 and TRBJ2-5, reads EAGVVQSPRYKIIEKKQPVAFWCNPISGHNTLYWYLQNLGQGPELLIRYENEEAVDDSQLPKDRFSAERLKGVDSTLKIQPAELGDSAVYLCASSLNAQQTQYFGPGTRLLVL.

As DNA, the CDR3 is TGCGCCAGCAGTCAATACTGCGGGGGGAGCACAGATACGCAGTATTTT. As protein: CASSQYCGGSTDTQYF. The V and J genes are TRBV23-1 and TRBJ2-3, with 8 bases lining up with TRBD2. TRBV23-1 qualifies as an ORF whose function is uncertain. The CDR3 runs to 16 residues. Trimming removed 1 base from V and 0 bases from J; junction bases left unmatched: 3.

The J gene is TRBJ1-4, the V gene TRBV18; no reliable D call. The CDR3 runs 16 residues. Germline CDR1 KGHSH, CDR2 LQKENI. V lost 3 bases to trimming and J lost 7 bases, with 18 bases between them. The CDR3 sequence is CASSPSSPLGSEKLFF. In DNA form, the CDR3 reads TGTGCCAGCTCACCCTCGTCGCCCCTTGGTAGTGAAAAACTGTTTTTT. Drawing the rest from reference TRBV18 and TRBJ1-4, the complete variable domain is NAGVMQNPRHLVRRRGQEARLRCSPMKGHSHVYWYRQLPEEGLKFMVYLQKENIIDESGMPKERFSAEFPKEGPSILRIQQVVRGDSAAYFCASSPSSPLGSEKLFFGSGTQLSVL.

This CDR3 is CASSGTPWAPYGYTF. The CDR3 coding sequence is TGTGCCAGCAGTGGAACTCCCTGGGCCCCTTATGGCTACACCTTC. This chain joins TRBV27 and TRBJ1-2; D gene ambiguous. CDR3 length: 15 amino acids. Trimming pared 5 bases from V and 5 bases from J, leaving 18 bases between. Germline V gene data show CDR1 as MNHEY and CDR2 as SMNVEV (reference sequence).

The chain recombines TRBV5-4 with TRBJ1-1; TRBD1 matches at 7 bases. V lost 3 bases, J lost 1 base, and 3 bases stayed unmatched. The CDR3 length is 14 residues. Looked up from germline, CDR1 is SGHNT and CDR2 is YYREEE (reference sequence). The CDR3 sequence is CASSSGQRNTEAFF. DNA of the CDR3: TGTGCCAGCAGCTCGGGACAGCGGAACACTGAAGCTTTCTTT.

The chain has TRBV28 and TRBJ2-5; D call uncertain. The CDR3 runs to 13 residues. Germline CDR1 MDHEN, CDR2 SYDVKM. V was clipped by 0 bases and J by 4 bases, with 6 bases between them. This chain's CDR3 is CASSLWAGETQYF. The CDR3 region has the DNA TGTGCCAGCAGTTTATGGGCTGGAGAGACCCAGTACTTC. The full variable domain, rest sourced from reference TRBV28 and TRBJ2-5, is DVKVTQSSRYLVKRTGEKVFLECVQDMDHENMFWYRQDPGLGLRLIYFSYDVKMKEKGDIPEGYSVSREKKERFSLILESASTNQTSMYLCASSLWAGETQYFGPGTRLLVL.

This chain joins TRBV18 and TRBJ2-5, with a tentative D call TRBD1 (6 bases). There are 15 residues in the CDR3. Trimming cost V 1 base and J 5 bases, with 14 bases left between them. CDR1 and CDR2 from the germline V gene are KGHSH and LQKENI. The CDR3 is CASSPHSGAEETQYF. The CDR3 coding sequence is TGTGCCAGCTCACCACACTCAGGGGCGGAGGAGACCCAGTACTTC.

The chain carries TRBV5-4 and TRBJ1-2, with TRBD1 matching over 9 bases. CDR3 length equals 15 residues. Germline CDR1 and CDR2: SGHNT and YYREEE (reference sequence). Trimming took 4 bases from V and 2 from J; bases not matched to a gene: 6. CDR3 DNA sequence: TGTGCCAGCAGCGACCTAGGGACAGGGAACTATGGCTACACCTTC. Translation gives CASSDLGTGNYGYTF.

This clone was observed a few times. This sequence joins TRBV5-5 and TRBJ2-1; weak D call: TRBD1 (6 bases). Germline loops: CDR1 SGHKS, CDR2 YYEKEE (reference sequence). V gave up 1 base and J gave up 7 bases, with 18 bases separating them. The CDR3 loop spans 16 amino acids. This chain's CDR3 is CASSLRPSGQGNEQFF. CDR3 bases: TGTGCCAGCAGCTTGAGACCCAGCGGTCAGGGGAATGAGCAGTTCTTC.

The CDR3 here is CASSWSSGDYYEQYF. CDR3 bases: TGTGCCAGCAGTTGGAGTAGCGGAGATTACTACGAGCAGTACTTC. The V and J genes are TRBV6-2 or TRBV6-3 and TRBJ2-7; D possibly corresponds to TRBD2 (6 bases). The CDR3 has 15 amino acids. Germline V gene data show CDR1 as MNHEY and CDR2 as SVGEGT. The V and J ends lost 4 bases and 3 bases respectively, with 16 bases between them.

This sequence joins TRBV6-6 and TRBJ2-3, with 16 bases matching TRBD2. The CDR3 totals 15 residues. Germline V CDR1 and CDR2: MNHNY, SVGAGI (reference sequence). Losses at the gene ends were 5 bases for V and 6 bases for J; bases not matched to a gene: 2. CDR3 sequence reads: CASSLGLAGGDTQYF. The CDR3 DNA follows: TGTGCCAGCAGTCTGGGACTAGCGGGGGGGGATACGCAGTATTTT.

This clone was observed once. The V call is TRBV19, the J call TRBJ2-2; maybe TRBD2 (6 bases). Germline values: CDR1 LNHDA, CDR2 SQIVND (reference sequence). V was shortened by 8 bases and J by 3 bases, with 13 bases between the two germline ends. The CDR3 spans 14 residues. The CDR3 nucleotides are TGTGCCAGTGTTGGGAGGTCGTACACCGGGGAGCTGTTTTTT. Translation gives CASVGRSYTGELFF.

This chain joins TRBV7-8 and TRBJ1-4; D is unclear. The germline V gene has CDR1 SGHVS and CDR2 FQNEAQ. V was shortened by 0 bases and J by 11 bases, with 19 bases between the two germline ends. The CDR3 consists of 16 residues. CDR3: CASSLARVDFSGKLFF. CDR3 coding DNA: TGTGCCAGCAGCTTAGCACGAGTCGATTTTTCCGGGAAACTGTTTTTT.

V usage is TRBV6-5 and J usage is TRBJ2-5; 8 positions agree with TRBD1. The CDR3 contains 14 residues. V lost 6 bases to trimming and J lost 7 bases; unmatched junction nucleotides: 10. The V gene's germline CDR1 is MNHEY and CDR2 SVGAGI. The CDR3 nucleotides are TGTGCCAGCAGATTGACAGGGGAGCCGGTGACCCAGTACTTC. Encoded protein: CASRLTGEPVTQYF.

CDR3 loop: CSVDGGRGFTEAFF. CDR3 in DNA: TGCAGCGTTGATGGGGGCAGGGGTTTTACTGAAGCTTTCTTT. The rearrangement joins TRBV29-1 to TRBJ1-1; possible D gene TRBD1, 6 bases. The CDR3 is 14 residues long. With 3 bases removed from V and 5 bases from J, the gap between germline ends came to 16 bases. The germline V gene encodes CDR1 SQVTM and CDR2 ANQGSEA.

The CDR3 bases are TGTGCCAGCAGCTTAGTCAGGAACACCGGGGAGCTGTTTTTT. As protein: CASSLVRNTGELFF. The chain carries TRBV7-2 and TRBJ2-2; D is uncertain. The V and J ends lost 1 base and 1 base respectively, with 4 bases between them. The CDR3 spans 14 residues. Germline CDR1 and CDR2: SGHTA and FQGNSA.